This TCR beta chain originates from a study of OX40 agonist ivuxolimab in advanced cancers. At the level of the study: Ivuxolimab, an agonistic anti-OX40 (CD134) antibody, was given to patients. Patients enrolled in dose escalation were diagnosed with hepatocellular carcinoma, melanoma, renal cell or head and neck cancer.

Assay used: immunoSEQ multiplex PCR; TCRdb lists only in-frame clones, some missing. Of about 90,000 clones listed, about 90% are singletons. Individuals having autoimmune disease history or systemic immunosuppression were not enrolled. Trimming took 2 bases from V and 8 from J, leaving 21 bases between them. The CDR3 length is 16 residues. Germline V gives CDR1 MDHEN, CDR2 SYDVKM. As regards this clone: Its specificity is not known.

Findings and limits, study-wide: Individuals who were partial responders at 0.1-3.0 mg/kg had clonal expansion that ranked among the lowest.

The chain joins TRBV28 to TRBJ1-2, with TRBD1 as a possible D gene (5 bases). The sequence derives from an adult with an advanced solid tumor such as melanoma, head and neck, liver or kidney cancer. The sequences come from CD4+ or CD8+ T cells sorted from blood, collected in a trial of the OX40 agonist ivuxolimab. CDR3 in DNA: TGTGCCAGCAGTTTAGTAGGGGCGCGAGCTATTGGCGGCTACACCTTC. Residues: CASSLVGARAIGGYTF.